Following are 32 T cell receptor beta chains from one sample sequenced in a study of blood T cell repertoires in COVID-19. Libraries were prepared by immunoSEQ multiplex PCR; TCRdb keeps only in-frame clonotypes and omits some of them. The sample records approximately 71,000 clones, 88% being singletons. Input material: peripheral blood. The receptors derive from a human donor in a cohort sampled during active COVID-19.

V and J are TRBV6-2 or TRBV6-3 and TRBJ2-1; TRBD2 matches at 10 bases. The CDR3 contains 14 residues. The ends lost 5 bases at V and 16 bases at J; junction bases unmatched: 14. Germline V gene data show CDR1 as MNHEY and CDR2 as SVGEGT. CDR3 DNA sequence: TGTGCCAGCAGTAAGGGACTAGCGCCCTCCGTCGACTTCTTC. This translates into CASSKGLAPSVDFF.

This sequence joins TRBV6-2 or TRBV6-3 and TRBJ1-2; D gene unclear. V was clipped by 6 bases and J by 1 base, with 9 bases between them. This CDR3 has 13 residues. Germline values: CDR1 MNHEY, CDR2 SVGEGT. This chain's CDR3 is CASSESFNYGYTF. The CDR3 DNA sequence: TGTGCCAGCAGCGAGAGTTTTAACTATGGCTACACCTTC.

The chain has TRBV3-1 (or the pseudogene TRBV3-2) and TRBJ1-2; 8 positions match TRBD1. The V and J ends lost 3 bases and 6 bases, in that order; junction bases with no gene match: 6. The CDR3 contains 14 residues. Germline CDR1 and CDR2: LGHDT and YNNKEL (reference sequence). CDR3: CASSQTQGANGYTF. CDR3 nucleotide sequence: TGTGCCAGCAGCCAGACGCAGGGGGCGAATGGCTACACCTTC.

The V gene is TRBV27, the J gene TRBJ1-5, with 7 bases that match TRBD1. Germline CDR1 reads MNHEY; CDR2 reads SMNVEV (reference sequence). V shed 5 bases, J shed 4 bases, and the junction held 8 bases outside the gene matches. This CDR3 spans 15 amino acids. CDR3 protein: CASSPGTAGNQPQHF. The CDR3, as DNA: TGTGCCAGCAGTCCCGGGACAGCCGGTAATCAGCCCCAGCATTTT.

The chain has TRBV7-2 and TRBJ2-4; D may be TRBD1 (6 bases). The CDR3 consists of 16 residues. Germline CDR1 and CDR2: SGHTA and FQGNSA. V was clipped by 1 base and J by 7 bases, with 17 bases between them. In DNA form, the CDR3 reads TGTGCCAGCAGCTTAGGGGCCGGGACACCTACTAACATTCAGTACTTC. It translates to CASSLGAGTPTNIQYF.

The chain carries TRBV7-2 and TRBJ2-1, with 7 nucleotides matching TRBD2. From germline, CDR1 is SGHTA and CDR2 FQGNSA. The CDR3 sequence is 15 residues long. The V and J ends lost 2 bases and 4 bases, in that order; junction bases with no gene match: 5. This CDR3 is CASSLRPSGYNEQFF. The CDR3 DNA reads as TGTGCCAGCAGCTTAAGGCCTAGCGGTTACAATGAGCAGTTCTTC.

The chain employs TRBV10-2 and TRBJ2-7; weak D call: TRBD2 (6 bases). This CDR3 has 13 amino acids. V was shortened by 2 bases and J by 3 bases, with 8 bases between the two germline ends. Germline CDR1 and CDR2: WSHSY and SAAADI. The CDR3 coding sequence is TGCGCCAGCAGTGAGGGGACTGGCTACGAGCAGTACTTC. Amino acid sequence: CASSEGTGYEQYF.

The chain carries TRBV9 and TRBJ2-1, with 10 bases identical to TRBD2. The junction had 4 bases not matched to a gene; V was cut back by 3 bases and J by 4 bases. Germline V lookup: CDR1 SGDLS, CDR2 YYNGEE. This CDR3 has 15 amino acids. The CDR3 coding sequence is TGTGCCAGCAGCGCAACTAGCGGGGCTTACAATGAGCAGTTCTTC. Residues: CASSATSGAYNEQFF.

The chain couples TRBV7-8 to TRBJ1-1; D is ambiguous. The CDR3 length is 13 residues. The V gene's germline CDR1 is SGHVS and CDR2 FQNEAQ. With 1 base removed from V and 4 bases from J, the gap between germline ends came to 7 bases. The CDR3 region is CASSLVEVTEAFF. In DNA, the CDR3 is TGTGCCAGCAGCTTAGTAGAGGTCACTGAAGCTTTCTTT. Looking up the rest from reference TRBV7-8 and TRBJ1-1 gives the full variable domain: GAGVSQSPRYKVAKRGQDVALRCDPISGHVSLFWYQQALGQGPEFLTYFQNEAQLDKSGLPSDRFFAERPEGSVSTLKIQRTQQEDSAVYLCASSLVEVTEAFFGQGTRLTVV.

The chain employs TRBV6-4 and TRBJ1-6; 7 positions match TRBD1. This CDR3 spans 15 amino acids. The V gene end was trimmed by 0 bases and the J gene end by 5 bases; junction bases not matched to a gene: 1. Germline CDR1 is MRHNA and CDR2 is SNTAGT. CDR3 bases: TGTGCCAGCAGTGACTCGACAGGGAATAATTCACCCCTCCACTTT. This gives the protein CASSDSTGNNSPLHF.

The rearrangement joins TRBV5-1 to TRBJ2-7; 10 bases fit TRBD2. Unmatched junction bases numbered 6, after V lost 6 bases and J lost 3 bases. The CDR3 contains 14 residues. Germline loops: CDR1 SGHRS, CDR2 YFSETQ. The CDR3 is CASKITSGDYEQYF. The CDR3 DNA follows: TGCGCCAGCAAGATAACTAGCGGGGACTACGAGCAGTACTTC.

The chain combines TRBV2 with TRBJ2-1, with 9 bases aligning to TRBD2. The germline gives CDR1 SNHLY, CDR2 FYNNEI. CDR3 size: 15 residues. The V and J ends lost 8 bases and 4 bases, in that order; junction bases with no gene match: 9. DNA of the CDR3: TGTGCCAGCCCTGAGAGCGGGAGGACTTACAATGAGCAGTTCTTC. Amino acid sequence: CASPESGRTYNEQFF.

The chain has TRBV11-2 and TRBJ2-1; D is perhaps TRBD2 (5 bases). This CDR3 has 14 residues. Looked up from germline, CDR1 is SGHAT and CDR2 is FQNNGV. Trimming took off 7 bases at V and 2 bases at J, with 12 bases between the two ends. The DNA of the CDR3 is TGTGCCAGCACTCCAGGAGGAGCCTACAATGAGCAGTTCTTC. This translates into CASTPGGAYNEQFF.

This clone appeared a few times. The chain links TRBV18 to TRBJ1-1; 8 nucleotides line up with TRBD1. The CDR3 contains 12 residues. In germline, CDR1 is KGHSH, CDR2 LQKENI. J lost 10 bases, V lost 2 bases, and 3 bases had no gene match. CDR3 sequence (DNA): TGTGCCAGCTCACCAGAACAGGGGGGAGCTTTCTTT. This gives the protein CASSPEQGGAFF.

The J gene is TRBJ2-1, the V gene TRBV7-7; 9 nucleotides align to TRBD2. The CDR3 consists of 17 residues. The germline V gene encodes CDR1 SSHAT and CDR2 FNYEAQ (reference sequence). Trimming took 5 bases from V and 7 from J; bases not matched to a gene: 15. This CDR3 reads CASSPTTGTSSDNEQFF. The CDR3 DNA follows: TGTGCCAGCAGCCCAACCACCGGGACTAGCAGCGATAATGAGCAGTTCTTC.

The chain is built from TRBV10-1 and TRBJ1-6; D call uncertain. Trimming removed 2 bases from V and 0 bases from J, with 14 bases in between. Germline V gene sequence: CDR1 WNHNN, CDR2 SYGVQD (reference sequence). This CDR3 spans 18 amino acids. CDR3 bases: TGCGCCAGCAGTGAGGTAAGGTGGACTTGCTCCTATAATTCACCCCTCCACTTT. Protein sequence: CASSEVRWTCSYNSPLHF.

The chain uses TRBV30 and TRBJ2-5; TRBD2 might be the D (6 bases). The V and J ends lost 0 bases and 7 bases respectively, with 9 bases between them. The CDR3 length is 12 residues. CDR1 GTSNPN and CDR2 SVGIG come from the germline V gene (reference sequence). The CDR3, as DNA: TGTGCCTGGAGTGTAATGGGGGGGACCCAGTACTTC. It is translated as CAWSVMGGTQYF. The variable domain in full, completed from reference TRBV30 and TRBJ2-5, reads SQTIHQWPATLVQPVGSPLSLECTVEGTSNPNLYWYRQAAGRGLQLLFYSVGIGQISSEVPQNLSASRPQDRQFILSSKKLLLSDSGFYLCAWSVMGGTQYFGPGTRLLVL.

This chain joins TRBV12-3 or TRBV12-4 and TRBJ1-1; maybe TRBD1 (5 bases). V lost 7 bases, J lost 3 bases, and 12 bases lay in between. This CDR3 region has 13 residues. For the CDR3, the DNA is TGTGCCAGCATCTTGGACAAACACACTGAAGCTTTCTTT. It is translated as CASILDKHTEAFF.

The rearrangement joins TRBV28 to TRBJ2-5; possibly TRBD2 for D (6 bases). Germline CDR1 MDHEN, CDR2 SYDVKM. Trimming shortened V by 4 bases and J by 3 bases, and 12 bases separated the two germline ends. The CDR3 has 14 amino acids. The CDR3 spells CASSSGGLEETQYF. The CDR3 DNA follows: TGTGCCAGCAGTTCTGGGGGGTTGGAAGAGACCCAGTACTTC.

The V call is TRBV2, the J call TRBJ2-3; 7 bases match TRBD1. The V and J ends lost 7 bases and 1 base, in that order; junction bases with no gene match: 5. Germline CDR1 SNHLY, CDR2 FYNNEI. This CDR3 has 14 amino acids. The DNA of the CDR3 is TGTGCCAGCATCCGGGACAGTGGCACAGATACGCAGTATTTT. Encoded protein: CASIRDSGTDTQYF. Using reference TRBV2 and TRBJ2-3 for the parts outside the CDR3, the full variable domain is EPEVTQTPSHQVTQMGQEVILRCVPISNHLYFYWYRQILGQKVEFLVSFYNNEISEKSEIFDDQFSVERPDGSNFTLKIRSTKLEDSAMYFCASIRDSGTDTQYFGPGTRLTVL.

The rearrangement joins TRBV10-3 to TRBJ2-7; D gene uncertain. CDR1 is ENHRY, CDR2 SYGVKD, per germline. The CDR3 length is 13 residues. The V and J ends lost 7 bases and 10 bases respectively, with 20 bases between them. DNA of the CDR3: TGTGCCATCATTACGGGTACTGTCCCCAATCAGTACTTC. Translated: CAIITGTVPNQYF.

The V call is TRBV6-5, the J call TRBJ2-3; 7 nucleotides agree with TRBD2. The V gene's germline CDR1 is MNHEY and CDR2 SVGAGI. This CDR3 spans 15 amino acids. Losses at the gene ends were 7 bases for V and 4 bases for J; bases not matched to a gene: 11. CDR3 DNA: TGTGCCAGCATGAACGTAGGCGGGAGTTCAGATACGCAGTATTTT. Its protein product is CASMNVGGSSDTQYF.

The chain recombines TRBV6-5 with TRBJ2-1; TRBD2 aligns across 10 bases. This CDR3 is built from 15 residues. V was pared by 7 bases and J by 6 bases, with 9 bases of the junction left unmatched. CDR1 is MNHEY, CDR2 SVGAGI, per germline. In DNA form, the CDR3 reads TGTGCCAGCAAGGGGCTAGCGGGAGCTATCAATGAGCAGTTCTTC. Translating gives CASKGLAGAINEQFF.

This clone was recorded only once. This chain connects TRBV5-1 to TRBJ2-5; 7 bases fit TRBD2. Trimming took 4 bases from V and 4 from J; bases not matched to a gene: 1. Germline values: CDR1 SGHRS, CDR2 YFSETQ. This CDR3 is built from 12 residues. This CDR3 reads CASSPGGETQYF. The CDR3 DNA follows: TGCGCCAGCAGCCCGGGGGGAGAGACCCAGTACTTC.

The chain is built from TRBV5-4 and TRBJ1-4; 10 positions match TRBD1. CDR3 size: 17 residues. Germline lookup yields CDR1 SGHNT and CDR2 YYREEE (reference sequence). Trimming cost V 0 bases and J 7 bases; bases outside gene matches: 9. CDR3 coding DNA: TGTGCCAGCAGCTTGGGAGGTCCGGGACAGGGGTTTGAAAAACTGTTTTTT. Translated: CASSLGGPGQGFEKLFF. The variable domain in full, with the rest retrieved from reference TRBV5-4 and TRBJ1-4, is ETGVTQSPTHLIKTRGQQVTLRCSSQSGHNTVSWYQQALGQGPQFIFQYYREEENGRGNFPPRFSGLQFPNYSSELNVNALELDDSALYLCASSLGGPGQGFEKLFFGSGTQLSVL.

The CDR3 DNA reads as TGTGCCAGCAGCCAGACTGAGGGAGGGTATGGCTACACCTTC. This codes for CASSQTEGGYGYTF. This sequence joins TRBV3-1 (or the pseudogene TRBV3-2) and TRBJ1-2; D gene ambiguous. Germline loops: CDR1 LGHDT, CDR2 YNNKEL (reference sequence). The CDR3 sequence is 14 residues long. Trimming took 3 bases from V and 5 from J, leaving 13 bases between them.

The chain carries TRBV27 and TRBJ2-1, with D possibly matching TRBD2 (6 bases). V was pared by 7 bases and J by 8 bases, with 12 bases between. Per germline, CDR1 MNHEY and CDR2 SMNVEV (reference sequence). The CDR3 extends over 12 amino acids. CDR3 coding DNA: TGTGCCAGCAAACCGCGGGGCGATGAGCAGTTCTTC. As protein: CASKPRGDEQFF.

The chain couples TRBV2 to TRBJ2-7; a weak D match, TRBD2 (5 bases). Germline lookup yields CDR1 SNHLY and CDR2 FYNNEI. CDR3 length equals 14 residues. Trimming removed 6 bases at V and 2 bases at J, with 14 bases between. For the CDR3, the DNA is TGTGCCAGCAGCACCGGGATACTTACCTACGAGCAGTACTTC. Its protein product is CASSTGILTYEQYF.

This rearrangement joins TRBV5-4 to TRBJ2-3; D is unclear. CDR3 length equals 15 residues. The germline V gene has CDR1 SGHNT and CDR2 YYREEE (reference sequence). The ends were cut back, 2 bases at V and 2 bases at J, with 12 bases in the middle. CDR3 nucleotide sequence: TGTGCCAGCAGCTTTGGAGCGTGGAACACAGATACGCAGTATTTT. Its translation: CASSFGAWNTDTQYF. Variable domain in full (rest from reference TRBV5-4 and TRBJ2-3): ETGVTQSPTHLIKTRGQQVTLRCSSQSGHNTVSWYQQALGQGPQFIFQYYREEENGRGNFPPRFSGLQFPNYSSELNVNALELDDSALYLCASSFGAWNTDTQYFGPGTRLTVL.

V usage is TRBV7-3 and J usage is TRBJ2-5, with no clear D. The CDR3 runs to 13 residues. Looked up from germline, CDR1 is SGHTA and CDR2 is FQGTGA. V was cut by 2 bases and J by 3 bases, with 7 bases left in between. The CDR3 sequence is CASSLAVEETQYF. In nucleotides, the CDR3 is TGTGCCAGCAGCTTAGCCGTAGAAGAGACCCAGTACTTC.

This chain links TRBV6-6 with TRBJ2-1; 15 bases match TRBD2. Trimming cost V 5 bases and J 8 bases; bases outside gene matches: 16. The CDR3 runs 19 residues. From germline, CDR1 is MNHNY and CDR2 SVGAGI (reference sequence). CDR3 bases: TGTGCCAGCAGTCAAATCGGGACTAGCGGGAGGACTTTGGTCGATGAGCAGTTCTTC. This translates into CASSQIGTSGRTLVDEQFF.

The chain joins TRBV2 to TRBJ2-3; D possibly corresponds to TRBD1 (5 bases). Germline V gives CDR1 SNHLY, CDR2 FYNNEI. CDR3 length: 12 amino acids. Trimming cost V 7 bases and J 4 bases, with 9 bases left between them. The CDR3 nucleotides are TGTGCCAGCAAGGAAGGGGCAGATACGCAGTATTTT. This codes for CASKEGADTQYF.